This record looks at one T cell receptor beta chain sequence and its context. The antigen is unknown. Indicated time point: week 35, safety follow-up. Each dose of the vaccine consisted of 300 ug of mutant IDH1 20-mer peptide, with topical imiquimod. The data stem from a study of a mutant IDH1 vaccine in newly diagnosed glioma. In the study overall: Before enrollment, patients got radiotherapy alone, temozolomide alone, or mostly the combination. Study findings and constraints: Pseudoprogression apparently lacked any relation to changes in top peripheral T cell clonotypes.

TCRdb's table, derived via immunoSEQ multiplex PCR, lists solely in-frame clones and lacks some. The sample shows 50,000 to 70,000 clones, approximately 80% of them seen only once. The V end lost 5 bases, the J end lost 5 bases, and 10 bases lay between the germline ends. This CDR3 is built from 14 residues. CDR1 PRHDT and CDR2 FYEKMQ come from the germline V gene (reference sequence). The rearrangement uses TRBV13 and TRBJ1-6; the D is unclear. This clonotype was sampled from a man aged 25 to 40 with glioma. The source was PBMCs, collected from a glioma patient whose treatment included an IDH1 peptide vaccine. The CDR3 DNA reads TGTGCCAGCAGCCCCCGAGGAGATAATTCACCCCTCCACTTT. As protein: CASSPRGDNSPLHF.